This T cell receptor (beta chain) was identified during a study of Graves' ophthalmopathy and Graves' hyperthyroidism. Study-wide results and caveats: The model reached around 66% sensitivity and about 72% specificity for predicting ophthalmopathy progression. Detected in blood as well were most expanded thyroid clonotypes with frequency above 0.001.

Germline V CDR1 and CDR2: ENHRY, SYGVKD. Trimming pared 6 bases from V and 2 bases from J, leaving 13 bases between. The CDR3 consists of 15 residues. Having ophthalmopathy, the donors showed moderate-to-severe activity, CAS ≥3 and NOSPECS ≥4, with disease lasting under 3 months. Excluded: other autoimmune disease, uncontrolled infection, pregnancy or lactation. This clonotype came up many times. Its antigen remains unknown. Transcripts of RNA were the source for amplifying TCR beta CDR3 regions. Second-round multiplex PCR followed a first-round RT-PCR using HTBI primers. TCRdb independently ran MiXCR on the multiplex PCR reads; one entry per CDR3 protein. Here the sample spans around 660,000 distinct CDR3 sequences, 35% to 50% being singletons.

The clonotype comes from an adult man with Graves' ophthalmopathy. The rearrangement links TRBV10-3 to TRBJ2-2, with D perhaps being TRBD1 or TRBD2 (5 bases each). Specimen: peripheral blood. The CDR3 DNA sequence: TGTGCCATCAGGGACATGCGGGTAAACACCGGGGAGCTGTTTTTT. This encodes CAIRDMRVNTGELFF.